This TCR beta chain was documented in a study of glioma-infiltrating T cells after dendritic cell vaccination (dated by TCRdb to 2016 to 2018). In terms of the full investigation: The cohort comprised about 15 glioblastoma patients from Phase I and II dendritic cell vaccination trials, 9 newly diagnosed and 6 with recurrent disease. Autologous tumor lysate-pulsed dendritic cell vaccination was administered to the patients between about 2003 and 2012. To make the vaccine, monocyte-derived dendritic cells were cultured for 7 to 8 days with IL-4 and GM-CSF and then pulsed overnight with autologous tumor lysate. Each patient was given three intradermal dendritic cell vaccine injections, spaced two weeks apart, in the arm below the axilla. Deep sequencing of TCR beta CDR3 regions was used to quantify tumor-infiltrating lymphocyte content and compare tumor and blood repertoires in dendritic cell-vaccinated glioblastoma patients. Survival after dendritic cell vaccination was correlated with TCR sequencing metrics such as TIL content and the overlap between tumor and blood repertoires. Overall study results and their limits: The three-group TCR overlap response model was characterized as speculative, and prospective validation of the model was stated to be required. Higher estimated pretreatment TIL content predicted longer time to progression and overall survival after dendritic cell vaccination. The cohort was small and heterogeneous, only a few patients had full blood and tumor sets, and even fewer had initial-recurrent tumor pairs. No direct relationship between TCR clonality and survival was found, suggesting that a diverse polyclonal response may matter.

Comments on this clone: No cognate antigen has been identified for it. Within one base of it there is no much larger clone, and no base qualities were kept.

The immunoSEQ assay amplified TCRB CDR3 regions from approximately 2 micrograms of genomic DNA, or from all available DNA when less than that amount was available. The multiplex PCR employed 60 forward primers targeting TCR V beta segments and 13 reverse primers targeting J beta segments. Synthetic control templates were spiked into each sample at limiting dilution to estimate reads per starting template. Sequencing produced 87 bp reads on the Illumina HiSeq System. Regarding the original processing steps: PCR and sequencing errors were removed by a nearest neighbor algorithm that merged closely related sequences. TCR overlap was measured as the percentage of unique tumor TCR beta sequences that were also present in the peripheral blood of the same patient. TCRdb's version of the immuneACCESS table is confined to in-frame rearrangements and falls short of the full clone set. An unresolved V gene accounts for under half of the shortfall where checked; the remainder is of unknown origin. V and J calls and clone size are given by that table; D and trimming were obtained from the DNA. The table for this sample lists fewer than 60,000 clones; over 75% of them were counted only once. The ten largest make up around 5% of the sample.

Explained via the paper, the time point label denotes: after dendritic cell vaccination, including at tumor progression/relapse. Patients were selected for having adequate residual fresh-frozen tumor tissue and more than two years of available survival data. None of the glioblastoma patients carried an isocitrate dehydrogenase mutation, although molecular status otherwise varied. PBMC were collected before vaccination, two weeks after the third vaccination, and at tumor progression when it occurred. The Qiagen DNeasy Blood extraction Kit was used for extraction of genomic DNA. Sequencing was performed on blood, taken after dendritic cell vaccination. The receptor comes from a human donor with glioblastoma.

The DNA sequence reads TGTGCCAGTGGGACAGGGCCCATCGAGCAGTACTTC. Translated, it reads CASGTGPIEQYF. This chain is built from TRBV7-6 and TRBJ2-7; TRBD1 aligns with 9 central bases. Germline trimming: 9 bases from V, 6 bases from J; junction bases outside gene matches: 6. As encoded in the germline V gene, CDR1 is SGHVS while CDR2 is FNYEAQ. The CDR3 covers 12 residues, taking in both the cysteine and the phenylalanine. Only the CDR3 DNA stays, 36 bases, in frame from base 1.